These T cell receptor beta chains were read from a single sample in a study of blood T cells in healthy people across ages. TCRdb re-called the 5' RACE reads through MiXCR, storing one row per CDR3 protein. The sample includes about 1,600,000 distinct CDR3 sequences, roughly 40% of them seen just once. Sequencing was performed on blood. These TCRs come from a woman aged 18-29 years in good health. Both conserved end residues are trimmed from each CDR3. Part of the rows lack a size; the others show once, few, many or a class for expanded clones.

size	V	J	CDR3
NA	TRBV4-1	TRBJ2-3	ASSLRLAGELGTGTQY
NA	TRBV4-1	TRBJ2-5	ASSHGVMREGIRGETQY
NA	TRBV9	TRBJ2-2	ASSVGTRGTGELF
few	TRBV4-1	TRBJ2-3	ASSQVFLAESTDMQY
NA	TRBV5-1	TRBJ2-1	ASSGGLAGVGDEQF
few	TRBV20-1	TRBJ1-1	SARDRTGGGPTEAF
NA	TRBV20-1	TRBJ2-7	SARKWGEGYEQY
NA	TRBV12-3/TRBV12-4	TRBJ1-2	ASSVVTGTYGYT
NA	TRBV7-9	TRBJ2-1	ASSFAGVSGNEQF
few	TRBV4-1	TRBJ2-1	ASSRQGGGRIPDEQF
many	TRBV11-2	TRBJ1-2	ASSLSPTGYNGYT
NA	TRBV28	TRBJ2-7	ASSDTGKSSYEQY
NA	TRBV29-1	TRBJ2-7	SVEINGEEQY
few	TRBV15	TRBJ2-7	ATSSDRGQRAYEQY
NA	TRBV15	TRBJ1-5	ATSRDHPPGQVDQPQH
NA	TRBV7-2	TRBJ2-5	ASSLVRLAGVQETQY
few	TRBV7-9	TRBJ2-7	ASSSSGGPPYEQY
NA	TRBV20-1	TRBJ2-7	SAHSLAGPYEQY
NA	TRBV25-1	TRBJ2-1	ASGLLTIGRNNEQF
NA	TRBV7-2	TRBJ2-1	ASSLVSRYNEQF
NA	TRBV5-1	TRBJ1-1	ASSLVGGRSEAF
NA	TRBV5-1	TRBJ2-4	ASSLAASSENIQY
NA	TRBV6-5	TRBJ1-2	ASSPRGGEHGYT
NA	TRBV6-5	TRBJ2-1	ASSYGSLTSRGEQF
few	TRBV20-1	TRBJ2-1	SARDRLAGEGYNEQF
few	TRBV6-1	TRBJ2-5	ASSEDPPRGPETQY
NA	TRBV5-1	TRBJ1-4	ASSPQGDLSPQFGREKLF
NA	TRBV7-6	TRBJ2-3	ASSPSGYTQY
NA	TRBV7-9	TRBJ1-1	ASTLREAF
NA	TRBV14	TRBJ2-3	ASSVASGGPDTQY
NA	TRBV5-1	TRBJ1-6	ASSPGHLNSPLH
NA	TRBV4-1	TRBJ1-6	ASSQDPTDNSPLH
NA	TRBV18	TRBJ2-1	ASSPTTGSNEQF
NA	TRBV6-1	NA	ASSHPDTLTEQY
NA	TRBV29-1	TRBJ2-1	SVIAGAFYEQF
few	TRBV2	TRBJ2-3	ASTGGGSTDTQY
NA	TRBV5-1	TRBJ1-5	ASSLGQGLEPQH
once	TRBV6-1	TRBJ1-2	ASIERIGGQNYDYT
few	TRBV20-1	TRBJ1-2	SAPQGDSYGYT
NA	TRBV6-5	TRBJ1-2	ASISHRGVNYGYT
NA	TRBV4-1	TRBJ2-4	ASSEGLAGWVKNIQY
NA	TRBV6-1	TRBJ2-1	ARRGLHNEQF
NA	TRBV3-1	TRBJ2-5	ASSQGWGSVPQETQY
NA	TRBV6-2/TRBV6-3	TRBJ2-3	ASSYPRSRADTQY
NA	TRBV7-7	TRBJ2-7	ASSPMGPSSYNEQY
few	TRBV7-3	TRBJ2-7	ASGRGDRSYEQY
NA	TRBV2	TRBJ2-5	ASSAFEGLAGGSYQETQY
few	TRBV12-3/TRBV12-4	TRBJ2-3	ASSSSTTEADTQY
NA	TRBV25-1	TRBJ2-7	ASSDPGRFSYEQY
few	TRBV2	TRBJ2-1	ASRKAGPTYNEQF
NA	TRBV7-2	TRBJ2-3	ASGGTSGSNTQY
few	TRBV20-1	TRBJ2-7	SARGPGQASEQY
NA	TRBV24-1	TRBJ1-2	ATSEGTVNYGYT
NA	TRBV2	TRBJ2-3	ASSGSLGEDTQY
NA	TRBV12-3/TRBV12-4	TRBJ1-1	ASSLRGSNTEAF
few	TRBV18	TRBJ2-7	ASSPGAVGPYEQY
few	TRBV11-2	TRBJ2-3	ASIDWNKGDTQY
few	TRBV2	TRBJ1-6	ASSERGLYNSPLH
NA	TRBV5-1	TRBJ2-5	ASSLASGSTYNEQY